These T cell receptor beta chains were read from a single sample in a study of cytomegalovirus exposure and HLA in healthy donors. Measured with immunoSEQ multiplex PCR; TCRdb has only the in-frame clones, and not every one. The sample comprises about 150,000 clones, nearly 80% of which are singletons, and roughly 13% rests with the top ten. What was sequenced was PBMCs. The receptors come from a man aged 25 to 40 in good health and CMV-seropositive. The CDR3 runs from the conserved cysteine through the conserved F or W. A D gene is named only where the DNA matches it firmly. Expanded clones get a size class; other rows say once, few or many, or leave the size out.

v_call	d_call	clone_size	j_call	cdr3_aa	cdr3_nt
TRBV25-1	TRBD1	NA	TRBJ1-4	CASSELGTGSEKLFF	TGTGCCAGCAGTGAATTGGGGACAGGGAGCGAAAAACTGTTTTTT
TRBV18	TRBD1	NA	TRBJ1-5	CASSIGQGRNQPQHF	TGTGCCAGCTCAATCGGACAGGGGAGGAATCAGCCCCAGCATTTT
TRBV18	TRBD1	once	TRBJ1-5	CASSPRTGNNQPQHF	TGTGCCAGCTCACCAAGGACAGGGAACAATCAGCCCCAGCATTTT
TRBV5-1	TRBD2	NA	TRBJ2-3	CASSPGTSGISTDTQYF	TGCGCCAGCAGCCCTGGGACTAGCGGAATTAGCACAGATACGCAGTATTTT
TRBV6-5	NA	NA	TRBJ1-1	CASSLWRGTEAFF	TGTGCCAGCAGCCTCTGGAGGGGCACTGAAGCTTTCTTT
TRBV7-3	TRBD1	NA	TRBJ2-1	CASSPGTGKFF	TGTGCCAGCAGCCCCGGGACAGGGAAGTTCTTC
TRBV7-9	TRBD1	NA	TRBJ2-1	CASSPGQGHNEQFF	TGTGCCAGCAGCCCCGGACAGGGCCACAATGAGCAGTTCTTC
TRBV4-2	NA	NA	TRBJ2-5	CASSQDRGRWETQYF	TGTGCCAGCAGCCAAGACAGGGGTCGTTGGGAGACCCAGTACTTC
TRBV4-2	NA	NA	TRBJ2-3	CASSQDLDRDTQYF	TGTGCCAGCAGCCAAGATTTAGATCGGGATACGCAGTATTTT
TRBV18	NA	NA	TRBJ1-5	CASSPIGEDQPQHF	TGTGCCAGCTCACCAATAGGGGAGGATCAGCCCCAGCATTTT
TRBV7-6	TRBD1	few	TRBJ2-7	CASSSTTGGAQYF	TGTGCCAGCAGCTCCACAACAGGGGGCGCGCAGTACTTC
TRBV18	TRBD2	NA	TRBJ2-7	CASSLASGDEQYF	TGTGCCAGCTCACTGGCTAGCGGGGACGAGCAGTACTTC
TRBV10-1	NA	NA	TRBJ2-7	CASSQYRNYEQYF	TGCGCCAGCAGCCAATACAGGAACTACGAGCAGTACTTC
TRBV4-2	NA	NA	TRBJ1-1	CASSLSGNTEAFF	TGTGCCAGCAGCCTCTCGGGGAACACTGAAGCTTTCTTT
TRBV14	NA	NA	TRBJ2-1	CASSQVFEGLGNEQFF	TGTGCCAGCAGCCAAGTCTTCGAGGGTTTGGGCAATGAGCAGTTCTTC
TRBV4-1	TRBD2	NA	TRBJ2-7	CASSQDGSSGYEQYF	TGCGCCAGCAGCCAAGATGGTTCTAGCGGTTACGAGCAGTACTTC
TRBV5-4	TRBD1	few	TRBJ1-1	CASSLGQGEAFF	TGTGCCAGCAGCTTGGGACAGGGTGAAGCTTTCTTT
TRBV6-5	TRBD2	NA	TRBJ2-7	CASRQPGGTYEQYF	TGTGCCAGCAGGCAACCGGGGGGGACCTACGAGCAGTACTTC
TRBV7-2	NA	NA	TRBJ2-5	CASSLGPEETQYF	TGTGCCAGCAGCTTAGGCCCCGAGGAGACCCAGTACTTC
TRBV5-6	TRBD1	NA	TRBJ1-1	CASSLGQGASVFTEAFF	TGTGCCAGCAGCTTAGGACAGGGGGCTTCCGTTTTCACTGAAGCTTTCTTT
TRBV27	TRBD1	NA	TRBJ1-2	CASSFGTGGFGYTF	TGTGCCAGCAGTTTTGGTACAGGGGGCTTCGGCTACACCTTC
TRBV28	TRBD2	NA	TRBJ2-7	CASSPTSGVYEQYF	TGTGCCAGCAGTCCGACTAGCGGGGTCTACGAGCAGTACTTC
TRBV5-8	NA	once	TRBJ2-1	CASSRGSSYNEQFF	TGTGCCAGCTCCCGAGGGTCCTCCTACAATGAGCAGTTCTTC
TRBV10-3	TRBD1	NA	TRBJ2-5	CAISDLGTGNQETQYF	TGTGCCATCAGTGATCTTGGGACAGGGAACCAAGAGACCCAGTACTTC
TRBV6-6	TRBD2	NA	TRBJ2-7	CASSPPEAGVDEQYF	TGTGCCAGCAGCCCCCCGGAAGCGGGAGTTGACGAGCAGTACTTC
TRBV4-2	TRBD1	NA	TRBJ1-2	CASSQVGTGVRGYTF	TGTGCCAGCAGCCAAGTGGGGACAGGGGTTAGGGGCTACACCTTC
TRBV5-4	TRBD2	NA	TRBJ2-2	CASSLGTSGYTGELFF	TGTGCCAGCAGCTTGGGGACTAGCGGTTACACCGGGGAGCTGTTTTTT
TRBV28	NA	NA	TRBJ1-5	CASSYSQAGNQPQHF	TGTGCCAGCAGTTACAGTCAGGCCGGAAATCAGCCCCAGCATTTT
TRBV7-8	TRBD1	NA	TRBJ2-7	CASSARGTGGEQYF	TGTGCCAGCAGCGCTCGTGGGACAGGGGGCGAGCAGTACTTC
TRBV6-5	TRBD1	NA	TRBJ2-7	CASSSRQGPYEQYF	TGTGCCAGCAGTTCCCGACAGGGTCCTTACGAGCAGTACTTC
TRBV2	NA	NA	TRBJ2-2	CASSVLGYTGELFF	TGTGCCAGCAGTGTACTAGGTTACACCGGGGAGCTGTTTTTT
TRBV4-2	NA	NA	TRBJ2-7	CASSQGGGTVNEQYF	TGTGCCAGCAGCCAAGGGGGCGGGACCGTCAACGAGCAGTACTTC
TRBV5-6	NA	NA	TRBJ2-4	CASSLGSVAKNIQYF	TGTGCCAGCAGCTTGGGGTCAGTAGCCAAAAACATTCAGTACTTC
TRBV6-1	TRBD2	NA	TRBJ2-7	CASSDRLVSGIYEQYF	TGTGCCAGCAGTGACCGATTAGTAAGCGGGATCTACGAGCAGTACTTC
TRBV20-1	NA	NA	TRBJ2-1	CSARPPFF	TGCAGTGCGCGGCCCCCGTTCTTC
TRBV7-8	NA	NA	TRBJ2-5	CASSLAPVWEGTSEKTQYF	TGTGCCAGCAGCTTAGCGCCGGTGTGGGAGGGGACAAGCGAAAAGACCCAGTACTTC
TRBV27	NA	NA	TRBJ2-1	CASSSGTNNEQFF	TGTGCCAGCAGTTCCGGGACAAACAATGAGCAGTTCTTC
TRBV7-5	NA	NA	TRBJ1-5	CARGPEGRRNQPQHF	TGTGCCAGAGGCCCGGAGGGGAGGCGCAATCAGCCCCAGCATTTT
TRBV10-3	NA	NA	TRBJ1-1	CAIRDSMNTEAFF	TGTGCCATCAGGGACTCCATGAACACTGAAGCTTTCTTT
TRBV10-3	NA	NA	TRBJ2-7	CAIRRTGKVYEQYF	TGTGCCATCAGGCGAACAGGGAAAGTCTACGAGCAGTACTTC
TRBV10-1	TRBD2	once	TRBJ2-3	CASSESQREENTDTQYF	TGCGCCAGCAGTGAGAGTCAGCGGGAGGAAAACACAGATACGCAGTATTTT
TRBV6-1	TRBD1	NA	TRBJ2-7	CVSITGGASYEQYF	TGTGTCAGCATCACAGGGGGAGCCTCCTACGAGCAGTACTTC
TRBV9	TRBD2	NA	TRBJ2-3	CASLPTSGGTTDTQYF	TGTGCCAGCCTCCCGACTAGCGGGGGGACCACAGATACGCAGTATTTT
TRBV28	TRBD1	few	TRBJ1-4	CASSLTYQGARSHEKLFF	TGTGCCAGCAGTTTAACGTATCAGGGGGCGCGGTCGCATGAAAAACTGTTTTTT
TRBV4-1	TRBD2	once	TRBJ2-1	CASSPLAGGPNEQFF	TGCGCCAGCAGTCCCTTGGCGGGAGGGCCCAATGAGCAGTTCTTC
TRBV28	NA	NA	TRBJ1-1	CATEGGGEAFF	TGTGCCACCGAGGGAGGGGGAGAAGCTTTCTTT
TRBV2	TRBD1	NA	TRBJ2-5	CASSEGWTGVQETQYF	TGTGCCAGCAGTGAGGGGTGGACAGGGGTACAAGAGACCCAGTACTTC
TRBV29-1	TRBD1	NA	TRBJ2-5	CSVGTGRGETQYF	TGCAGCGTAGGGACAGGGAGAGGGGAGACCCAGTACTTC
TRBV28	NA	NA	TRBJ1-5	CASSPDSSNQPQHF	TGTGCCAGCAGTCCTGACAGCAGCAATCAGCCCCAGCATTTT
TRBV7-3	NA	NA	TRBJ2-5	CASSKTQQAAQYF	TGTGCCAGCAGCAAGACTCAACAGGCGGCCCAGTACTTC
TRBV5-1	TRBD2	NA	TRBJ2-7	CASSLDAGVREQYF	TGCGCCAGCAGCTTGGACGCGGGAGTGCGCGAGCAGTACTTC
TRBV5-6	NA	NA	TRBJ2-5	CASSLGVKTQYF	TGTGCCAGCAGCTTGGGAGTCAAGACCCAGTACTTC
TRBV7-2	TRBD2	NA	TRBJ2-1	CASSLDLAGAYNEQFF	TGTGCCAGCAGCTTAGACCTAGCGGGAGCCTACAATGAGCAGTTCTTC
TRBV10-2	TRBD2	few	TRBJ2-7	CASSLAGPSYEQYF	TGCGCCAGCAGCTTAGCGGGGCCCTCCTACGAGCAGTACTTC
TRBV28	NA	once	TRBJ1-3	CASSYEGGGNTIYF	TGTGCCAGCAGTTACGAGGGTGGAGGAAACACCATATATTTT
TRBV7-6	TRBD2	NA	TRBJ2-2	CASSSGGRNTGELFF	TGTGCCAGCAGCTCTGGCGGGAGGAACACCGGGGAGCTGTTTTTT
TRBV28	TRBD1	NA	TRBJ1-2	CANEDRVYGYTF	TGTGCCAACGAAGACAGGGTCTATGGCTACACCTTC
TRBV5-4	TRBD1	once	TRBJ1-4	CASSDDRDWTF	TGTGCCAGCAGCGACGACAGGGATTGGACTTTT
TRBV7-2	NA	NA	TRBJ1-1	CASSLQGTMNTEAFF	TGTGCCAGCAGCTTACAGGGAACAATGAACACTGAAGCTTTCTTT